This entry lists 5 T cell receptor beta chains sequenced from one sample in a study of shared clonotypes between healthy human individuals. Data came from immunoSEQ multiplex PCR; TCRdb stores just in-frame clones and leaves some out. The data show some 470,000 clones, with over 60% seen just once and roughly 13% held by the top ten. The material sequenced was PBMCs. The receptors here all came from a woman aged 40-49 years in good health. Some clones in this sample may be carry-over from other donors' samples.

The DNA of the CDR3 is TGCGCCAGCAGCCCGCCTCCGGGACAGGGTTATGGGACCCTTTTGAAAAAACTGTTTTTT. Its translation is CASSPPPGQGYGTLLKKLFF. The genes are TRBV4-1 and TRBJ1-4; 9 bases match TRBD1. The CDR3 has 20 amino acids. Trimming took 4 bases from V and 9 from J; bases not matched to a gene: 24. Germline V lookup: CDR1 MGHRA, CDR2 YSYEKL.

This clone was seen more than once but under ten times. V usage is TRBV5-4 and J usage is TRBJ2-7; 7 bases fit TRBD1. Trimming took 4 bases from V and 0 from J; bases not matched to a gene: 7. The CDR3 is made up of 15 amino acids. Germline V lookup: CDR1 SGHNT, CDR2 YYREEE (reference sequence). The CDR3 nucleotides are TGTGCCAGCAGCGTAGGGGACAGAGGCTCCTACGAGCAGTACTTC. It yields the protein CASSVGDRGSYEQYF.

Worth noting for this clone: The same CDR3 also results from other DNA sequences found in this sample. This chain uses TRBV5-1 with TRBJ2-2, with D possibly matching TRBD2 (6 bases). The germline V and J ends were trimmed by 5 bases and 3 bases, with 8 bases remaining between them. Germline CDR1 and CDR2: SGHRS and YFSETQ. The CDR3 loop spans 13 amino acids. In nucleotides, the CDR3 is TGCGCCAGCAGTCCTAGCGACACCGGGGAGCTGTTTTTT. This sequence encodes CASSPSDTGELFF.

The chain carries TRBV7-2 and TRBJ2-7, with TRBD2 matching 7 bases. Germline V gene data show CDR1 as SGHTA and CDR2 as FQGNSA. This CDR3 has 15 amino acids. Germline trimming cut 2 bases from V and 2 bases from J; bases unmatched to any gene: 6. In nucleotides, the CDR3 is TGTGCCAGCAGCTTATCGGTACTAGCGCCCTACGAGCAGTACTTC. Residues: CASSLSVLAPYEQYF. Supplemented by reference TRBV7-2 and TRBJ2-7, the full variable domain reads GAGVSQSPSNKVTEKGKDVELRCDPISGHTALYWYRQSLGQGLEFLIYFQGNSAPDKSGLPSDRFSAERTGGSVSTLTIQRTQQEDSAVYLCASSLSVLAPYEQYFGPGTRLTVT.

For the CDR3, the DNA is TGTGCCAGCGAGGGACAGGGGCGCTCCGAGACCCAGTACTTC. Protein: CASEGQGRSETQYF. This chain joins TRBV28 and TRBJ2-5; 10 bases fit TRBD1. The trim removed 8 bases at V and 5 bases at J, leaving 8 bases unmatched. CDR3 length: 14 amino acids. From germline, CDR1 is MDHEN and CDR2 SYDVKM.